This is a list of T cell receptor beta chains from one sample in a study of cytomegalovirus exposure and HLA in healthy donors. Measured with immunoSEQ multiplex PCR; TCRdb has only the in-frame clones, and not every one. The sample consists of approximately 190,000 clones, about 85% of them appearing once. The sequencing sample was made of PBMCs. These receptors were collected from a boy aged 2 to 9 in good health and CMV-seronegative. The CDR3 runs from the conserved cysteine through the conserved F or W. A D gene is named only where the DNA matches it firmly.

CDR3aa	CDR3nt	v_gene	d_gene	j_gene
CASSLVNRQGAYEQYF	TGCGCCAGCAGCTTGGTTAACCGACAGGGGGCCTACGAGCAGTACTTC	TRBV5-1	TRBD1	TRBJ2-7
CASSSGTPDEYF	TGCGCCAGCAGCTCCGGGACTCCGGATGAGTATTTT	TRBV5-1	.	TRBJ2-3
CASSLNRDRGSPLHF	TGTGCCAGCAGTTTAAACCGGGACAGGGGGTCTCCCCTCCACTTT	TRBV28	TRBD1	TRBJ1-6
CATSSADRGRPNYGYTF	TGTGCCACCAGCAGTGCTGACAGGGGGAGGCCTAACTATGGCTACACCTTC	TRBV15	TRBD1	TRBJ1-2
CASTDTGLNADTQYF	TGTGCCAGCACCGATACAGGGTTAAATGCAGATACGCAGTATTTT	TRBV6-1	.	TRBJ2-3
CASSLTGVKSYEQYF	TGCGCCAGCAGCTTGACAGGAGTGAAATCTTACGAGCAGTACTTC	TRBV5-1	.	TRBJ2-7
CASSLATGVREQYF	TGCGCCAGCAGCTTGGCGACGGGAGTGAGAGAGCAGTACTTC	TRBV5-1	.	TRBJ2-7
CASSAMVGLSTGELFF	TGTGCCAGCAGTGCAATGGTGGGGCTCTCCACCGGGGAGCTGTTTTTT	TRBV27	.	TRBJ2-2
CASSETDRAIYGYTF	TGTGCCAGCAGTGAAACTGACAGAGCCATTTATGGCTACACCTTC	TRBV6-1	.	TRBJ1-2
CASTSLSGRASEQFF	TGTGCCAGCACTTCCCTTAGCGGGAGGGCCAGTGAGCAGTTCTTC	TRBV27	TRBD2	TRBJ2-1
CASSYPAGATDTQYF	TGTGCCAGCAGTTACCCAGCGGGGGCCACAGATACGCAGTATTTT	TRBV6-6	TRBD2	TRBJ2-3
CASSFVPNRDLRDTQYF	TGTGCCAGCAGTTTTGTTCCCAACAGGGATCTAAGAGATACGCAGTATTTT	TRBV27	.	TRBJ2-3
CASSVSSGGTDTQYF	TGTGCCAGCAGTGTATCTAGCGGGGGCACAGATACGCAGTATTTT	TRBV6-1	TRBD2	TRBJ2-3
CASSLSEGQGAGPNTEAFF	TGCGCCAGCAGCTTGTCCGAGGGACAGGGGGCAGGCCCGAACACTGAAGCTTTCTTT	TRBV5-1	TRBD1	TRBJ1-1
CASRSATSGSYEQYF	TGTGCCAGCAGATCCGCGACTAGCGGGAGTTACGAGCAGTACTTC	TRBV7-9	TRBD2	TRBJ2-7
CASSSMYQETQYF	TGTGCCAGCAGTTCAATGTACCAAGAGACCCAGTACTTC	TRBV28	.	TRBJ2-5
CAWRGRGQPEDTQYF	TGTGCCTGGAGGGGGCGGGGACAGCCGGAGGATACGCAGTATTTT	TRBV30	.	TRBJ2-3
CSSSSDAAEAFF	TGTTCCAGCAGCTCCGACGCGGCGGAAGCTTTCTTT	TRBV7-9	.	TRBJ1-1